The subject of this entry is one T cell receptor (beta chain). It has no known antigen specificity. Base-call qualities are not available, and no considerably larger clone is one nucleotide away. The CDR3, from cysteine to phenylalanine, totals 17 residues. The DNA shown is the 51-base CDR3, in frame from base 1. As encoded in the germline V gene, CDR1 is MGHRA while CDR2 is YSYEKL. V lost 1 base and J lost 6 bases, and the count of bases not matched to a germline gene is 13. These data are taken from a study of blood T cell repertoires in COVID-19 (dated by TCRdb to 2020 to 2021). Background on the whole study: The collaborator samples originated in the United States, Italy and Spain and spanned the acute and convalescent phases of COVID-19. The prospective study material was composed of cDNA or gDNA derived from T cells, B-cell-depleted T cells, or PBMCs. The dataset comprised deeply sampled blood TCRbeta repertoires from subjects exposed to, actively infected with, or recovered from COVID-19. A freely available public database, intended as a resource for researchers studying the immune response to SARS-CoV-2, is where the repertoires were released. The samples were drawn from the first 160 participants of the ongoing ImmuneRACE study and from 1,254 subjects provided by 6 global collaborators. The sample metadata nearly always contained a de-identified subject ID, COVID-19 status, age in years and sex. Where HLA class I and class II types were available, the types were taken from metadata supplied by the sample provider, not from assay-based typing.

In Seattle, one collaborating source enrolled patients while the infection was active and tracked those patients longitudinally over the course of disease. Collaborating institutions collected whole blood in K2EDTA tubes following their own protocols. Collaborator samples were shipped for TCRbeta analysis as frozen whole blood, isolated PBMCs, or DNA extracted from either sample type. TCRbeta CDR3 regions were amplified from genomic DNA by means of the immunoSEQ Assay, a bias-controlled multiplex PCR. Per the original workflow: Within the assay, amplification of reference gene primers was used to estimate how many nucleated cells each sample contained. Sequence reads were collapsed and filtered to measure the absolute abundance of every unique TCRbeta CDR3 rearrangement. For each sample, productive Simpson clonality was calculated as the square root of Simpson's diversity index across productive rearrangements. What TCRdb holds here is the immuneACCESS table cut down to in-frame rearrangements. Part of the clones is not present; checked against another copy, under half of the missing clones reflect an unresolved V gene, and the others are unexplained. V and J calls plus clone size are reproduced from that table; the DNA served to infer D and trimming. This sample lists about 150,000 clones; under 85% were detected once. The leading ten clones occupy 0.63% of the sample.

Summary of the overall study and its limitations: Clinical and demographic metadata were provided uncurated, with the amount varying by source and participant.

The clonotype was recovered from a man in his 60s with COVID-19, enrolled during active disease. Rearrangement joined TRBV4-1 to TRBJ2-3; TRBD2 matches 7 bases in the middle. The sequenced sample was peripheral blood. CDR3 loop: CASSQAQRGPPLDTQYF. The nucleotides are TGCGCCAGCAGCCAAGCCCAGCGGGGCCCCCCCCTCGATACGCAGTATTTT.